This TCR beta chain comes out of a study of shared clonotypes between healthy human individuals (dated by TCRdb to 2018 to 2021). Regarding the complete study: The cohort included a few men and a couple of women between 18 and 49 years of age. To estimate repertoire size and how much clonotype sharing occurs between individuals, the study deeply sequenced the blood TCR repertoires of 5 or 6 healthy adults. For each donor, CD4 naive and CD4 memory were each given three plates, CD8 naive was given two plates, and CD8 memory was given one plate. Between about 0.8 and 9 billion PBMCs per donor were obtained by leukapheresis. To increase sequencing depth and limit assay-specific biases, TCR repertoire library preparation and sequencing were carried out by different laboratories using diverse techniques. The paper as a whole reports these results and caveats: Sampling was restricted to blood, and TCR repertoires in tissues likely differ from the TCR repertoires found in blood. Pairwise subsampling led to the expectation that sequencing depth would affect the degree of clonotype sharing among donors. The genetic and exposure-history diversity represented was limited by the small number of donors. Sharing across several donors was observed for approximately 5% of naive CD4, 3.5% of naive CD8, 2% to 2.5% of memory CD4, and roughly 0.4% of memory CD8 clonotypes. Incomplete sequencing was indicated by rarefaction of sorted-subset datasets, despite the large sequencing depth. Estimated clonotype richness was generally larger for naive than for memory subsets. Compared with non-shared clonotypes, the clonotypes found in all four sorted-subset donors had higher generation probabilities.

The donors were healthy, HIV-negative adults who had no recently reported acute infections or vaccinations. Only Caucasian adults living in Nashville, Tennessee, USA were represented among the donors. CD4+ T cells were enriched by magnetic negative selection; naive cells were then positively selected on CD45RA, and the negative fraction formed the memory subset. After blood collection by leukapheresis, PBMCs were isolated using Ficoll-Histopaque density gradient centrifugation and then cryopreserved in the vapor phase of liquid nitrogen. Analytical flow cytometry was used to check the purity and quantity of every magnetically sorted T cell population. Genomic DNA was isolated from each sorted fraction and quantified by UV absorbance on a Nanodrop 2000c. Using the deep immunoSEQ assay, multiplex PCR amplified TCR CDR3 regions from genomic DNA. For each cell subset, the extracted genomic DNA was distributed evenly across all wells of several immunoSEQ 96-well plates, and each plate served as one replicate. Each replicate PCR for sorted subsets received 200 ng genomic DNA, equal to 30,000 or so T cell genomes. Purified libraries were measured with a Qubit 3.0 fluorometer, size-checked on a Bioanalyzer 2100, and measured again with the KAPA Library Quantification kit. Every immunoSEQ 96-well plate was sequenced on a separate single-read 150-cycle Illumina NextSeq 550 flow cell. The source study handled its data this way. Because only junctional sequences without quality scores were contained in the immunoSEQ output, filtering matching that applied to full-length reads could not be performed. Sequences were annotated with PyIR, a Python wrapper for IgBLAST v1.9, using IMGT germline references to assign V/J genes and CDR3. Any read was removed if the V/J assignment was weak (E-value above 1e-6), the CDR3 was missing, or the read contained stop codons, out-of-frame junctions, or ambiguous translated residues. A V3J clonotype was defined by an identical inferred V gene, J gene, and CDR3 amino acid sequence. To compute the percentage overlap between repertoires, the number of shared unique clonotypes was divided by the size of the smaller repertoire. RTK rarefaction, the Chao1 estimator, and Recon v2.1 estimates of unobserved clonotypes were used to assess repertoire richness. Generation probabilities were computed with OLGA for all TCRbeta clonotypes obtained by the gDNA method from a handful of donors. The immuneACCESS repertoire file appears here via TCRdb, limited to in-frame rearrangements. These files lack a portion of the clones; in checked studies, under half of the deficit traces to unresolved V genes, and the cause of the others is not known. The V and J calls and clone size were taken over from that table, and D and trimming were inferred from the DNA. The table for this sample lists about 2.4 million clones; around nine tenths of them were counted only once. The ten largest clones represent around 0.14% of the sample.

Reading from cysteine to phenylalanine, the CDR3 counts 13 amino acids. Only the CDR3 portion is preserved as DNA: 39 bases, with reading frame beginning at the first base. The germline V gene yields MNHNS for CDR1 and SASEGT for CDR2. V loses 4 bases of germline sequence and J loses 10 bases, and the interval between the two ends is 14 bases. Comments on this clone: Its target antigen remains unknown. No qualities accompany the bases; no much larger clone lies one base away.

The sequencing sample was made of naive CD4+ T cells sorted from blood. What the cell subset or site label conveys for this sample: CD45RA+ positively selected. Recombination connected TRBV6-1 to TRBJ2-1, with the D gene tentatively TRBD1 or TRBD2, based on 6 matching bases in each. This TCR was recovered from a man younger than 35 in good health. This receptor carries the CDR3 CASSGGARAEQFF. Read as DNA, the sequence is TGTGCCAGCAGTGGGGGGGCTAGGGCGGAGCAGTTCTTC.